The sequence of this T cell receptor (beta chain) was determined in a study of T cell repertoires in cytomegalovirus infection. At the level of the study: Public TCR beta signatures indicated both CMV infection and matching HLA type.

This clonotype was picked up many times. The antigen remains undetermined. TCRdb redid the calling of the reads with MiXCR, one entry per CDR3 protein. The sample lists 40,000 to 55,000 distinct CDR3 sequences; 20% to 25% were seen once. Study conclusions and caveats: HLA-C-restricted CMV clonotypes gave the most frequent clonotype in two of eight donors.

Germline V gene data show CDR1 as SGHAT and CDR2 as FQNNGV. CDR3 length: 19 residues. V shed 0 bases, J shed 8 bases, and the junction held 14 bases outside the gene matches. This specimen was CD8+ T cells from cultured PBMCs, taken from culture after CMV antigen stimulation. The clonotype originates from a human donor in good health (CMV status not recorded). Some clones in this sample may be carry-over from other donors' samples. The genes are TRBV11-2 and TRBJ2-1; 12 nucleotides align to TRBD2. The CDR3 DNA is TGTGCCAGCAGCTTAGATGGCATCGGACTAGCGGGATGGGAGGATGAGCAGTTCTTC. Its translation is CASSLDGIGLAGWEDEQFF. The full variable domain, in which reference TRBV11-2 and TRBJ2-1 provide the parts outside the CDR3, is EAGVAQSPRYKIIEKRQSVAFWCNPISGHATLYWYQQILGQGPKLLIQFQNNGVVDDSQLPKDRFSAERLKGVDSTLKIQPAKLEDSAVYLCASSLDGIGLAGWEDEQFFGPGTRLTVL.